A selection of T cell receptor beta chains follows, all from one sample in a study of T cells in Graves' hyperthyroidism and ophthalmopathy. TCRdb re-called the multiplex PCR reads with MiXCR, one entry per CDR3 protein. The sample records 650,000 to 800,000 distinct CDR3 sequences, about 45% being singletons. Sequences were obtained from peripheral blood or thyroid tissue (not recorded which). The origin of the receptors is an adult man with Graves' disease, either hyperthyroidism or ophthalmopathy (not recorded which). Both conserved end residues are part of each CDR3. A D gene is named only where the DNA matches it firmly. Clone sizes are given selectively: once, few, many, or a class where the clone is expanded.

NA	TRBJ2-2	TRBV7-9	NA	TGTGCCAGCAGCCTGCGGACACTTTCGAACACCGGGGAGCTGTTTTTT	CASSLRTLSNTGELFF
TRBD1	TRBJ1-2	TRBV13	few	TGTGCCAGCAGCTTAGGCTGGACAGGTCCTAACTATGGCTACACCTTC	CASSLGWTGPNYGYTF
NA	TRBJ2-5	TRBV6-6	NA	TGTGCCAGCAGTCATGGGGGGAAAGAGACCCAGTACTTC	CASSHGGKETQYF
TRBD1	TRBJ2-5	TRBV20-1	many	TGCAGTGCTAGCAAAGGGACAGAGCAAGAGACCCAGTACTTC	CSASKGTEQETQYF
NA	TRBJ1-2	TRBV19	few	TGTGCCAGTGATCAGACCTGGAGAGGCTATGGCTACACCTTC	CASDQTWRGYGYTF
NA	TRBJ1-3	TRBV7-8	NA	TGTGCCAGCAGCTTACAGACTGGAAACACCATATATTTT	CASSLQTGNTIYF
TRBD1	TRBJ1-4	TRBV7-3	many	TGTGCCAGTATAGGGCAGGGGGATGAAAAACTGTTTTTT	CASIGQGDEKLFF
TRBD1	TRBJ1-1	TRBV2	NA	TGTGCCAGCAGATCGGGGACAGCTGAAGCTTTCTTT	CASRSGTAEAFF
NA	TRBJ2-7	TRBV7-9	few	TGTGCCAGCAGTTATGGAGGGGGCCTAACCTACGAGCAGTACTTC	CASSYGGGLTYEQYF
TRBD1	TRBJ1-5	TRBV29-1	few	TGTGCCAGCAGCCAAGGGGGCAGCGGTAATCAGCCCCAGCATTTT	CASSQGGSGNQPQHF
TRBD1	TRBJ1-6	TRBV10-1	many	TGCGCCAGCAGTGACGGACAGGGCCGGTCACCCCTCCACTTT	CASSDGQGRSPLHF
TRBD1	TRBJ1-2	TRBV7-6	NA	TGTGCCAGCAGCTTCTCGGACAGGGATGGCTGCACCTTC	CASSFSDRDGCTF
TRBD1	TRBJ2-7	TRBV5-1	NA	TGCGCCAGCAGCTTAATGGGACAGGGGCCCTACGAGCAGTACTTC	CASSLMGQGPYEQYF
TRBD2	TRBJ2-5	TRBV20-1	NA	TGCAGTGCTTCCCTGCTGCGGGAGGCTGTGACGGAGACCCAGTACTTC	CSASLLREAVTETQYF
NA	TRBJ2-5	TRBV10-3	NA	TGTGCCATCAGTGACTTGGCGGGAAGCCAAGAGACCCAGTACTTC	CAISDLAGSQETQYF
NA	TRBJ1-1	TRBV6-1	few	TGTGCCAGCAGTGATTGGGAGGGTGGCGCTGAAGCTTTCTTT	CASSDWEGGAEAFF
NA	TRBJ1-1	TRBV5-1	once	TGCGCCAGCAGCTTCAGGCCCACAACGGTGCACACTGAAGCTTTCTTT	CASSFRPTTVHTEAFF
TRBD1	TRBJ1-4	TRBV5-1	many	TGCGCCAGCAGCATGGACAGGGGTGGCACTAATGAAAAACTGTTTTTT	CASSMDRGGTNEKLFF
TRBD2	TRBJ2-1	TRBV24-1	NA	TGTGCCACCAGTGCGGTTGGGGGGGGGAGCTCCTACAATGAGCAGTTCTTC	CATSAVGGGSSYNEQFF
TRBD1	TRBJ1-2	TRBV7-2	NA	TGTGCCAGCAGCTTAGATCGCGGGACAGCTAACTATGGCTACACCTTC	CASSLDRGTANYGYTF
NA	TRBJ2-7	TRBV12-3/TRBV12-4	NA	TGTGCCAGCAGTTTAACTACTCAGGGGTACCACGAGCAGTACTTC	CASSLTTQGYHEQYF
NA	TRBJ2-5	TRBV15	many	TGTGCCACCAGCAGAATCGGGGCAGGGGAGACCCAGTACTTC	CATSRIGAGETQYF
NA	TRBJ1-2	TRBV20-1	NA	TGCAGTGCTAGAGGGCCGGAGGATGGCTACACCTTC	CSARGPEDGYTF
TRBD2	TRBJ2-5	TRBV7-3	NA	TGTGCCAGCAGCCAAGAGGAGCGGGGGAGCCAAGAGACCCAGTACTTC	CASSQEERGSQETQYF
NA	TRBJ2-5	TRBV18	few	TGTGCCAGCTCACCCGCAGGTGGAAAACAAGAGACCCAGTACTTC	CASSPAGGKQETQYF
NA	TRBJ2-7	TRBV20-1	few	TGCAGTGCTAGAGTGGGTAGGAGCGAGCAGTACTTC	CSARVGRSEQYF
TRBD1	TRBJ1-5	TRBV12-3/TRBV12-4	NA	TGTGCCAGCAGTTACCATCCCGGGACAGGGGTAGTCCAGCCCCAGCATTTT	CASSYHPGTGVVQPQHF
NA	TRBJ1-1	TRBV19	NA	TGTGCCAGTAGTAAGAGTCCCGATCAAATGGGGACTGAAGCTTTCTTT	CASSKSPDQMGTEAFF
TRBD1	TRBJ1-5	TRBV24-1	many	TGTGCCACCAGTGACAGGACAGGGGGCAATCAGCCCCAGCATTTT	CATSDRTGGNQPQHF
TRBD1	TRBJ1-2	TRBV7-2	NA	TGTGCCAGCAGCTTAGTCCCAACAGGGGGCCCCTATGGCTACACCTTC	CASSLVPTGGPYGYTF
TRBD1	TRBJ2-7	TRBV6-1	NA	TGTGCCAGCAGCCACGTGGGACAGAGCTACGAGCAGTACTTC	CASSHVGQSYEQYF
TRBD1	TRBJ2-7	TRBV29-1	NA	TGCAGCGTGGCCGGGACAGGGCGGGACGAGCAGTACTTC	CSVAGTGRDEQYF
NA	TRBJ1-1	TRBV20-1	NA	TGCAGTGCTAGAGATAGGGGGTTTGAAGCTTTCTTT	CSARDRGFEAFF
TRBD2	TRBJ2-7	TRBV7-8	many	TGTGCCAGCAGCATAGGACTAGCGGGAGGTCGAGAGCAGTACTTC	CASSIGLAGGREQYF
TRBD1	TRBJ2-5	TRBV19	few	TGTGCCAGTAGTCGCCCAGACAGGGGACGAGAGACCCAGTACTTC	CASSRPDRGRETQYF
TRBD1	TRBJ1-6	TRBV20-1	NA	TGCAGTGCTAGTGAAATCGGGACAGGATATTCACCCCTCCACTTT	CSASEIGTGYSPLHF
TRBD2	TRBJ2-5	TRBV10-3	NA	TGTGCCATCAGTGAGTCGTCTAGCGGGAAGACCCAGTACTTC	CAISESSSGKTQYF
NA	TRBJ1-5	TRBV24-1	NA	TGTGCCACCAGTGCCGGACAACATAGCAATCAGCCCCAGCATTTT	CATSAGQHSNQPQHF
TRBD1	TRBJ1-1	TRBV2	NA	TGTGCCAGCAGTTCCTGGGACAGGGGACCCACTGAAGCTTTCTTT	CASSSWDRGPTEAFF
NA	TRBJ1-5	TRBV19	few	TGTGCCAGTTCGATTCCTGGGGCAAGCAATCAGCCCCAGCATTTT	CASSIPGASNQPQHF
NA	TRBJ1-2	TRBV24-1	NA	TGTGCCACCAGTTACCTTGGACGGGGAAACTATGGCTACACCTTC	CATSYLGRGNYGYTF
NA	TRBJ2-7	TRBV6-1	NA	TGTGCCAGCATGCCAGTTAGCTCCTACGAGCAGTACTTC	CASMPVSSYEQYF
NA	TRBJ1-3	TRBV5-5	NA	TGTGCCAGCAGCTCCCCGAACACCTTACATTTT	CASSSPNTLHF
TRBD1	TRBJ1-5	TRBV12-3/TRBV12-4	many	TGTGCCAGCAGCTTCACAGGGGGCGGCAATCAGCCCCAGCATTTT	CASSFTGGGNQPQHF
TRBD2	TRBJ2-3	TRBV10-3	few	TGTGCCATCAGTGGCGGGGGGGGAGGTACAGATACGCAGTATTTT	CAISGGGGGTDTQYF
NA	TRBJ1-1	TRBV5-1	NA	TGCGCCAGCAGCCCTCTCGGAGGGGCCATGAACACTGAAGCTTTCTTT	CASSPLGGAMNTEAFF
TRBD1	TRBJ1-2	TRBV5-8	NA	TGTGCCAGCAGCCGTGACAGGGCGGAGTATGGCTACACCTTC	CASSRDRAEYGYTF
NA	TRBJ1-2	TRBV12-3/TRBV12-4	NA	TGTGCCAGCAGTTTACTGGGGGGCATTGGTGGCTACACCTTC	CASSLLGGIGGYTF
NA	TRBJ1-1	TRBV14	many	TGTGCCAGCAGCCAAACAGGGTTGGGCGCTGAAGCTTTCTTT	CASSQTGLGAEAFF
NA	TRBJ1-5	TRBV29-1	NA	TGCAGCGTTGTGTTCGGGGCGACGGTGGGTGAGCAGCCCCAGCATTTT	CSVVFGATVGEQPQHF
TRBD1	TRBJ1-1	TRBV29-1	many	TGCAGCGTGCATCTCGGGACAGGGGCAGAAGCTTTCTTT	CSVHLGTGAEAFF
NA	TRBJ2-7	TRBV7-9	NA	TGTGCCAGCAGCCAAGATCGAGGGGTTGACGAGCAGTACTTC	CASSQDRGVDEQYF
TRBD2	TRBJ2-7	TRBV29-1	NA	TGCAGCGTTGAAGAGGGACTAGCGGGAGACAACGAGCAGTACTTC	CSVEEGLAGDNEQYF
NA	TRBJ1-1	TRBV29-1	NA	TGCAGCGTGGGCGAAATGAACACTGAAGCTTTCTTT	CSVGEMNTEAFF
TRBD2	TRBJ2-2	TRBV20-1	NA	TGCAGTGCTAGCGGGGGGGCGGATGTCGGGGAGCTGTTTTTT	CSASGGADVGELFF
NA	TRBJ1-5	TRBV6-1	NA	TGTGCCAGCAGTAAGAACAGGGTTGATCAGCCCCAGCATTTT	CASSKNRVDQPQHF
TRBD1	TRBJ1-5	TRBV20-1	NA	TGCAGTGCCCTCCTCCGGGACAGGGGGCGTGGGCAGCCCCAGCATTTT	CSALLRDRGRGQPQHF
NA	TRBJ2-7	TRBV2	NA	TGTGTCAGCAGGGAAGGGACCTACGAGCAGTACTTC	CVSREGTYEQYF
NA	TRBJ2-6	TRBV7-8	few	TGTGCCAGCAGCTTAGATAGACACCTCTCTGGGGCCAACGTCCTGACTTTC	CASSLDRHLSGANVLTF